Detailed here is one T cell receptor beta chain. These data belong to a study of blood T cell repertoires in COVID-19. Study in general: Sources were T cells, B-cell-depleted T cells, or PBMCs; the material itself was cDNA or gDNA.

The table came from immunoSEQ multiplex PCR; TCRdb's copy has only in-frame clones and leaves some out. The sample holds 200,000 to 250,000 clones, roughly 90% seen once. The V end lost 3 bases, the J end lost 5 bases, and 14 bases lay between the germline ends. Germline CDR1 and CDR2: SGDLS and YYNGEE. This CDR3 is built from 15 residues. Participants spanned ages about 18 to 95 years and resided in about two dozen US areas. The clonotype originates from a woman in her twenties or thirties with acute COVID-19. The specimen sequenced was PBMCs or T cells enriched from blood (not recorded which). The V gene is TRBV9, the J gene TRBJ2-2; D may be TRBD2 (5 bases). The DNA of the CDR3 is TGTGCCAGCAGCGCTCGGGGTATACGGACCGGGGAGCTGTTTTTT. It encodes CASSARGIRTGELFF.